The rows below give T cell receptor beta chains drawn from one sample of a study of blood T cell repertoires in COVID-19. Here immunoSEQ multiplex PCR was the method, and the copy in TCRdb shows in-frame clones only, minus some. The sample holds roughly 200,000 clones, around 80% seen once. The sample comprised peripheral blood. These receptors all come from a middle-aged woman with COVID-19, enrolled during active disease. The CDR3 runs from the conserved cysteine through the conserved F or W. A D gene is named only where the DNA matches it firmly. Size values are once, few and many counts, or a class for expanded clones, and some rows have none.

CDR3aa: CASSQQTGGSFTISGNTIYF
CDR3nt: TGTGCCAGCAGCCAGCAGACAGGGGGGTCGTTTACCATCTCTGGAAACACCATATATTTT
abundance: .
len: 20
d_gene: TRBD1
v_gene: TRBV3-1/TRBV3-2
j_gene: TRBJ1-3

CDR3aa: CASSEAGQGGLTPQHF
CDR3nt: TGTGCCAGCAGTGAAGCGGGGCAGGGAGGATTGACGCCCCAGCATTTT
abundance: .
len: 16
d_gene: .
v_gene: TRBV6-1
j_gene: TRBJ1-5

CDR3aa: CASSARPGPLREQYF
CDR3nt: TGTGCCAGCAGCGCAAGGCCGGGTCCCCTCCGGGAGCAGTACTTC
abundance: .
len: 15
d_gene: .
v_gene: TRBV7-3
j_gene: TRBJ2-7

CDR3aa: CASSLSGVNEQFF
CDR3nt: TGCGCCAGCAGCTTGTCAGGGGTCAATGAGCAGTTCTTC
abundance: .
len: 13
d_gene: .
v_gene: TRBV5-1
j_gene: TRBJ2-1

CDR3aa: CASRGSGTLGEEQYF
CDR3nt: TGTGCCAGTAGAGGTAGCGGAACCTTGGGGGAAGAGCAGTACTTC
abundance: few
len: 15
d_gene: .
v_gene: TRBV19
j_gene: TRBJ2-7

CDR3aa: CARGPLFRPAPQETQYF
CDR3nt: TGTGCCAGAGGCCCCCTTTTCAGGCCCGCGCCGCAAGAGACCCAGTACTTC
abundance: many
len: 17
d_gene: .
v_gene: TRBV21-1
j_gene: TRBJ2-5

CDR3aa: CASRDGTSGRPYF
CDR3nt: TGCGCCAGCAGGGATGGGACTAGCGGAAGGCCGTACTTC
abundance: .
len: 13
d_gene: TRBD2
v_gene: TRBV10-1
j_gene: TRBJ2-7

CDR3aa: CATSRDVGLTYEQYF
CDR3nt: TGTGCCACCAGCAGAGATGTAGGACTTACCTACGAGCAGTACTTC
abundance: .
len: 15
d_gene: .
v_gene: TRBV15
j_gene: TRBJ2-7

CDR3aa: CASSLYEGGQPQHF
CDR3nt: TGTGCCAGCAGTTTATATGAGGGGGGGCAGCCCCAGCATTTT
abundance: .
len: 14
d_gene: .
v_gene: TRBV27
j_gene: TRBJ1-5

CDR3aa: CASSLIGTGENTIYF
CDR3nt: TGTGCCAGCAGTTTAATTGGGACAGGGGAAAACACCATATATTTT
abundance: .
len: 15
d_gene: TRBD1
v_gene: TRBV27
j_gene: TRBJ1-3

CDR3aa: CSVGPKLQNEQFF
CDR3nt: TGCAGCGTTGGACCCAAACTACAAAATGAGCAGTTCTTC
abundance: many
len: 13
d_gene: .
v_gene: TRBV29-1
j_gene: TRBJ2-1

CDR3aa: CASRAGGGEGETQYF
CDR3nt: TGTGCCAGCAGGGCCGGCGGCGGGGAGGGAGAGACCCAGTACTTC
abundance: few
len: 15
d_gene: TRBD2
v_gene: TRBV6-6
j_gene: TRBJ2-5

CDR3aa: CASSEEGYSPLHF
CDR3nt: TGTGCCAGCAGTGAAGAGGGGTATTCACCCCTCCACTTT
abundance: .
len: 13
d_gene: .
v_gene: TRBV6-1
j_gene: TRBJ1-6

CDR3aa: CSASGSGRQETQYF
CDR3nt: TGCAGTGCTAGTGGGTCAGGCAGACAAGAGACCCAGTACTTC
abundance: once
len: 14
d_gene: .
v_gene: TRBV20-1
j_gene: TRBJ2-5

CDR3aa: CASSWEGVGITDTQYF
CDR3nt: TGTGCCAGCAGCTGGGAGGGTGTGGGTATCACAGATACGCAGTATTTT
abundance: .
len: 16
d_gene: TRBD2
v_gene: TRBV5-6
j_gene: TRBJ2-3

CDR3aa: CASSFGGITEAFF
CDR3nt: TGCGCCAGCAGCTTTGGGGGCATCACTGAAGCTTTCTTT
abundance: .
len: 13
d_gene: .
v_gene: TRBV5-1
j_gene: TRBJ1-1

CDR3aa: CASSIDLRTGGNQPQHF
CDR3nt: TGTGCCAGTAGTATAGATCTCCGGACAGGGGGCAATCAGCCCCAGCATTTT
abundance: once
len: 17
d_gene: TRBD1
v_gene: TRBV19
j_gene: TRBJ1-5

CDR3aa: CASSPEKSQETQYF
CDR3nt: TGTGCCAGCTCACCGGAGAAATCCCAAGAGACCCAGTACTTC
abundance: .
len: 14
d_gene: .
v_gene: TRBV18
j_gene: TRBJ2-5

CDR3aa: CASSGQGGQPQHF
CDR3nt: TGTGCCAGCAGCGGACAGGGTGGCCAGCCCCAGCATTTT
abundance: .
len: 13
d_gene: TRBD1
v_gene: TRBV7-3
j_gene: TRBJ1-5

CDR3aa: CASSVGLAGFQETQYF
CDR3nt: TGTGCCAGCAGCGTAGGACTAGCGGGCTTCCAAGAGACCCAGTACTTC
abundance: .
len: 16
d_gene: TRBD2
v_gene: TRBV9
j_gene: TRBJ2-5

CDR3aa: CASSLTGHYGYTF
CDR3nt: TGTGCCAGCAGCTTAACAGGACACTATGGCTACACCTTC
abundance: .
len: 13
d_gene: .
v_gene: TRBV13
j_gene: TRBJ1-2

CDR3aa: CASSPPGQARKTEAFF
CDR3nt: TGTGCCAGCTCACCCCCGGGACAGGCCCGGAAAACTGAAGCTTTCTTT
abundance: .
len: 16
d_gene: TRBD1
v_gene: TRBV18
j_gene: TRBJ1-1

CDR3aa: CASNLAGTAFYGYTF
CDR3nt: TGTGCCAGCAATTTAGCCGGGACAGCTTTCTATGGCTACACCTTC
abundance: .
len: 15
d_gene: TRBD1
v_gene: TRBV7-2
j_gene: TRBJ1-2

CDR3aa: CASTLSGNQPQHF
CDR3nt: TGTGCCAGCACCCTGTCAGGGAATCAGCCCCAGCATTTT
abundance: .
len: 13
d_gene: .
v_gene: TRBV12-3/TRBV12-4
j_gene: TRBJ1-5

CDR3aa: CSVGGLASGEFF
CDR3nt: TGCAGCGTTGGCGGACTAGCATCGGGCGAGTTCTTC
abundance: once
len: 12
d_gene: TRBD2
v_gene: TRBV29-1
j_gene: TRBJ2-1

CDR3aa: CASRLGAETYNEQFF
CDR3nt: TGTGCCAGCAGGCTGGGGGCGGAGACCTACAATGAGCAGTTCTTC
abundance: .
len: 15
d_gene: .
v_gene: TRBV5-4
j_gene: TRBJ2-1

CDR3aa: CASSTVRSDYGYTF
CDR3nt: TGTGCCAGCAGTACTGTCCGATCGGACTATGGCTACACCTTC
abundance: .
len: 14
d_gene: .
v_gene: TRBV6-2/TRBV6-3
j_gene: TRBJ1-2

CDR3aa: CASSRGQGNTGELFF
CDR3nt: TGTGCCAGCTCCCGTGGACAGGGGAACACCGGGGAGCTGTTTTTT
abundance: .
len: 15
d_gene: TRBD1
v_gene: TRBV18
j_gene: TRBJ2-2

CDR3aa: CASGPTGGGQPQHF
CDR3nt: TGTGCCAGCGGGCCGACAGGGGGCGGTCAGCCCCAGCATTTT
abundance: few
len: 14
d_gene: TRBD1
v_gene: TRBV9
j_gene: TRBJ1-5

CDR3aa: CSASPGGTTEAFF
CDR3nt: TGCAGTGCTAGTCCAGGGGGGACCACTGAAGCTTTCTTT
abundance: .
len: 13
d_gene: TRBD1
v_gene: TRBV20-1
j_gene: TRBJ1-1

CDR3aa: CASRAAGWGTDTQYF
CDR3nt: TGTGCCAGCAGGGCGGCGGGGTGGGGGACAGATACGCAGTATTTT
abundance: .
len: 15
d_gene: .
v_gene: TRBV11-2
j_gene: TRBJ2-3

CDR3aa: CASKTGGFYGYTF
CDR3nt: TGTGCCAGTAAGACAGGGGGCTTCTATGGCTACACCTTC
abundance: .
len: 13
d_gene: TRBD1
v_gene: TRBV27
j_gene: TRBJ1-2

CDR3aa: CASSLGRLQGAGELFF
CDR3nt: TGTGCCAGCAGCTTAGGTCGCTTACAGGGAGCTGGGGAGCTGTTTTTT
abundance: .
len: 16
d_gene: .
v_gene: TRBV11-3
j_gene: TRBJ2-2

CDR3aa: CASSQQGSETQYF
CDR3nt: TGTGCCAGCAGCCAGCAGGGATCCGAGACCCAGTACTTC
abundance: .
len: 13
d_gene: .
v_gene: TRBV4-2
j_gene: TRBJ2-5

CDR3aa: CASSRRPLGGSTYEQYF
CDR3nt: TGTGCCAGCAGCCGCAGACCCCTCGGCGGGAGTACCTACGAGCAGTACTTC
abundance: .
len: 17
d_gene: TRBD2
v_gene: TRBV3-1/TRBV3-2
j_gene: TRBJ2-7

CDR3aa: CASRTGTEGNTIYF
CDR3nt: TGTGCCAGCAGAACCGGGACAGAAGGAAACACCATATATTTT
abundance: .
len: 14
d_gene: TRBD1
v_gene: TRBV6-5
j_gene: TRBJ1-3

CDR3aa: CSFQQASYGYTF
CDR3nt: TGCAGCTTCCAACAGGCCTCCTATGGCTACACCTTC
abundance: .
len: 12
d_gene: .
v_gene: TRBV29-1
j_gene: TRBJ1-2

CDR3aa: CASSPGLGVTQYF
CDR3nt: TGTGCCAGCAGCCCGGGACTCGGAGTAACGCAGTATTTT
abundance: .
len: 13
d_gene: .
v_gene: TRBV28
j_gene: TRBJ2-3

CDR3aa: CASSTSSGKETQYF
CDR3nt: TGCGCCAGCAGCACCTCCTCGGGGAAAGAGACCCAGTACTTC
abundance: once
len: 14
d_gene: .
v_gene: TRBV5-1
j_gene: TRBJ2-5

CDR3aa: CSVEGQAYNEQFF
CDR3nt: TGCAGCGTTGAGGGACAGGCCTACAATGAGCAGTTCTTC
abundance: .
len: 13
d_gene: TRBD1
v_gene: TRBV29-1
j_gene: TRBJ2-1

CDR3aa: CASSLASGHGYTF
CDR3nt: TGTGCCAGCAGCTTGGCGTCAGGGCACGGCTACACCTTC
abundance: .
len: 13
d_gene: .
v_gene: TRBV5-4
j_gene: TRBJ1-2

CDR3aa: CASSLGVNGELFF
CDR3nt: TGTGCTAGCAGCCTCGGGGTTAACGGGGAGCTGTTTTTT
abundance: .
len: 13
d_gene: .
v_gene: TRBV7-7
j_gene: TRBJ2-2

CDR3aa: CSVAEAGANVLTF
CDR3nt: TGCAGCGTTGCGGAGGCCGGGGCCAACGTCCTGACTTTC
abundance: .
len: 13
d_gene: .
v_gene: TRBV29-1
j_gene: TRBJ2-6

CDR3aa: CASSSGQDRQTEAFF
CDR3nt: TGTGCCAGTAGCTCCGGCCAGGATCGGCAAACTGAAGCTTTCTTT
abundance: .
len: 15
d_gene: .
v_gene: TRBV19
j_gene: TRBJ1-1

CDR3aa: CASSSGSYNSPLHF
CDR3nt: TGTGCCAGCAGTTCAGGGTCCTATAATTCACCCCTCCACTTT
abundance: .
len: 14
d_gene: .
v_gene: TRBV27
j_gene: TRBJ1-6

CDR3aa: CATRDREGEQYF
CDR3nt: TGTGCCACCAGGGACAGGGAAGGGGAGCAGTACTTC
abundance: .
len: 12
d_gene: TRBD1
v_gene: TRBV11-3
j_gene: TRBJ2-7

CDR3aa: CASRTQGGDGYTF
CDR3nt: TGTGCCAGCAGGACACAGGGGGGAGATGGCTACACCTTC
abundance: .
len: 13
d_gene: TRBD1
v_gene: TRBV27
j_gene: TRBJ1-2

CDR3aa: CATSREDRVYSPLHF
CDR3nt: TGTGCCACCAGCAGAGAAGACAGGGTCTATTCACCCCTCCACTTT
abundance: many
len: 15
d_gene: TRBD1
v_gene: TRBV15
j_gene: TRBJ1-6

CDR3aa: CASSDGLAGSIQETQYF
CDR3nt: TGTGCCAGCAGTGACGGGCTAGCGGGGAGTATCCAAGAGACCCAGTACTTC
abundance: .
len: 17
d_gene: TRBD2
v_gene: TRBV2
j_gene: TRBJ2-5

CDR3aa: CATSRYSGNTIYF
CDR3nt: TGTGCCACCAGCAGATACTCTGGAAACACCATATATTTT
abundance: .
len: 13
d_gene: .
v_gene: TRBV15
j_gene: TRBJ1-3

CDR3aa: CASGEGAWGEQFF
CDR3nt: TGTGCCAGCGGCGAGGGAGCTTGGGGTGAGCAGTTCTTC
abundance: .
len: 13
d_gene: .
v_gene: TRBV6-4
j_gene: TRBJ2-1

CDR3aa: CASSPGGGGSPLHF
CDR3nt: TGTGCCAGCAGCCCCGGCGGGGGCGGTTCACCCCTCCACTTT
abundance: .
len: 14
d_gene: .
v_gene: TRBV6-5
j_gene: TRBJ1-6

CDR3aa: CASSISGPGTRLSDTQYF
CDR3nt: TGTGCCAGCAGTATCTCGGGACCCGGGACTAGACTCTCAGATACGCAGTATTTT
abundance: .
len: 18
d_gene: TRBD2
v_gene: TRBV6-2/TRBV6-3
j_gene: TRBJ2-3

CDR3aa: CSARIRDGYTF
CDR3nt: TGCAGTGCTAGAATCAGGGATGGCTACACCTTC
abundance: .
len: 11
d_gene: .
v_gene: TRBV20-1
j_gene: TRBJ1-2

CDR3aa: CASTRAGGTEAFF
CDR3nt: TGTGCCAGCACCCGAGCAGGAGGGACTGAAGCTTTCTTT
abundance: .
len: 13
d_gene: .
v_gene: TRBV21-1
j_gene: TRBJ1-1

CDR3aa: CASSLVSNQPQHF
CDR3nt: TGTGCCAGCAGTTTAGTAAGCAATCAGCCCCAGCATTTT
abundance: .
len: 13
d_gene: .
v_gene: TRBV28
j_gene: TRBJ1-5

CDR3aa: CASRSGGNSPLHF
CDR3nt: TGTGCCAGCAGGTCAGGGGGGAATTCACCCCTCCACTTT
abundance: .
len: 13
d_gene: TRBD1
v_gene: TRBV2
j_gene: TRBJ1-6

CDR3aa: CASSNSGQGSTEAFF
CDR3nt: TGTGCCAGCAGCAACTCCGGACAGGGAAGCACTGAAGCTTTCTTT
abundance: .
len: 15
d_gene: TRBD1
v_gene: TRBV28
j_gene: TRBJ1-1

CDR3aa: CASSEIGQGLSSQFF
CDR3nt: TGTGCCAGCAGTGAAATAGGACAGGGGTTATCCTCGCAGTTCTTC
abundance: .
len: 15
d_gene: TRBD1
v_gene: TRBV2
j_gene: TRBJ2-1